The sequence of this TCR beta chain was determined in a study of blood T cells in healthy people across ages. In the study overall: About one barcoded beta molecule per two T cells was the capture yield of template switching. Findings and limits, study-wide: In long-lived donors, naive CD4+ cell counts and diversity exceeded those of aged donors.

PCR was performed a second time for roughly 7 to 12 cycles using a sample-barcoded 5' primer and a J-beta primer mix. Carrying 12 random nucleotides, a template-switch adaptor labeled each individual cDNA molecule. TCRdb used MiXCR to reprocess the 5' RACE reads, holding one entry per CDR3 protein. The repertoire holds approximately 1.5 million distinct CDR3 sequences, with about 31% as singletons. As for this clonotype: Its matching antigen is unknown.

Donors each provided about 10 milliliters of peripheral blood. CDR1 and CDR2 (germline): DFQATT, SNEGSKA (reference sequence). The CDR3 covers 19 residues. Trimming took off 1 base at V and 0 bases at J, with 21 bases between the two ends. This TCR came from a woman in her twenties or thirties in good health. The chain is built from TRBV20-1 and TRBJ1-4; maybe TRBD1 (5 bases). Input material: blood. The DNA of the CDR3 is TGCAGTGCTAGAGGGGGGTTTATTGGGGATATTGCAACTAATGAAAAACTGTTTTTT. Translating gives CSARGGFIGDIATNEKLFF.